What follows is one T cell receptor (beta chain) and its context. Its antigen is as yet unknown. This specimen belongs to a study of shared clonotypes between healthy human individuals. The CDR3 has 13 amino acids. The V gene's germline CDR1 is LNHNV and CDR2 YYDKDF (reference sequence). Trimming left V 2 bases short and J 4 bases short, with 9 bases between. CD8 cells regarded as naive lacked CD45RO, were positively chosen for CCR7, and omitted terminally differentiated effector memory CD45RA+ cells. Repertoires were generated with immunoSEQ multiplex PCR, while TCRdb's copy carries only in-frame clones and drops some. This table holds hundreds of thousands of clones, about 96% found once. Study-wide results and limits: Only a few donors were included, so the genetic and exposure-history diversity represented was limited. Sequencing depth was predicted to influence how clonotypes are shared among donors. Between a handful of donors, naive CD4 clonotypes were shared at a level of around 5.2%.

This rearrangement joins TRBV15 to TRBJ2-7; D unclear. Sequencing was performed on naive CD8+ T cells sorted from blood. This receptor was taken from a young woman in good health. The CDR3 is CATSRSRNYEQYF. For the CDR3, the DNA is TGTGCCACCAGCAGATCAAGGAATTACGAGCAGTACTTC.